The 9 T cell receptor beta chains reported below all come from one sample, sequenced in a study of T cells in localized non-small cell lung cancer. Only in-frame clones appear in the TCRdb table, and some are missing; sequencing was by immunoSEQ multiplex PCR. The profile shows almost 40,000 clones, roughly 80% of them singletons. The sample in question was PBMCs, obtained before any cancer treatment. These receptors all stem from a woman between 35 and 70 years old with stage II squamous cell lung carcinoma.

The chain combines TRBV5-5 with TRBJ2-5, with a weak D call TRBD2 (6 bases). V was cut by 0 bases and J by 4 bases, with 10 bases left in between. Germline values: CDR1 SGHKS, CDR2 YYEKEE (reference sequence). This CDR3 is built from 14 residues. The CDR3 is CASSLALEGETQYF. CDR3 sequence (DNA): TGTGCCAGCAGCTTGGCCTTGGAGGGAGAGACCCAGTACTTC.

The J gene is TRBJ2-5, the V gene TRBV27; D ambiguous. Trimming took 5 bases from V and 7 from J, leaving 14 bases between them. CDR3 size: 13 residues. Looked up from germline, CDR1 is MNHEY and CDR2 is SMNVEV (reference sequence). CDR3 loop: CASSLSLTGTQYF. The CDR3 DNA reads TGTGCCAGCAGTCTGTCTTTAACGGGGACCCAGTACTTC.

The chain combines TRBV7-9 with TRBJ1-3; no firm D call. CDR1 is SEHNR and CDR2 is FQNEAQ in the germline V gene (reference sequence). Trimming cost V 2 bases and J 1 base, with 0 bases left between them. This CDR3 spans 12 amino acids. The CDR3 nucleotides are TGTGCCAGCAGCTTATCTGGAAACACCATATATTTT. It is translated as CASSLSGNTIYF.

The chain employs TRBV27 and TRBJ2-3; maybe TRBD2 (6 bases). V dropped 0 bases and J dropped 12 bases, with 13 bases sitting between them. CDR3 length: 13 amino acids. In germline, CDR1 is MNHEY, CDR2 SMNVEV (reference sequence). As DNA, the CDR3 is TGTGCCAGCAGTTTATCGTGGCGGGACCATCAGTATTTT. Translation gives CASSLSWRDHQYF.

This chain links TRBV5-1 with TRBJ2-7; TRBD2 is a possible D gene (5 bases). The CDR3 covers 14 residues. Trimming shortened V by 3 bases and J by 0 bases, and 10 bases separated the two germline ends. Germline loops: CDR1 SGHRS, CDR2 YFSETQ. The CDR3 DNA sequence: TGCGCCAGCAGCTCAGCGGAGAGCTCCTACGAGCAGTACGTC. This encodes CASSSAESSYEQYV.

The chain joins TRBV7-9 to TRBJ1-1, with D possibly being TRBD1 (6 bases). This CDR3 spans 13 amino acids. V was pared by 3 bases and J by 7 bases, with 12 bases between. Per the germline V gene, CDR1 is SEHNR and CDR2 is FQNEAQ (reference sequence). This CDR3 is CASSFDRQVEAFF. In nucleotides, the CDR3 is TGTGCCAGCAGCTTCGATCGACAGGTTGAAGCTTTCTTT.

V and J are TRBV5-1 and TRBJ2-3; tentative D call: TRBD2 (5 bases). Germline-derived CDR1 and CDR2 are SGHRS and YFSETQ. Trimming stripped 6 bases from V and 0 bases from J, with 14 bases between. This CDR3 spans 15 amino acids. The DNA of the CDR3 is TGCGCCAGCACTTCGGGGTCCGTTAGCACAGATACGCAGTATTTT. Encoded protein: CASTSGSVSTDTQYF. Complete variable domain (other parts from reference TRBV5-1 and TRBJ2-3): KAGVTQTPRYLIKTRGQQVTLSCSPISGHRSVSWYQQTPGQGLQFLFEYFSETQRNKGNFPGRFSGRQFSNSRSEMNVSTLELGDSALYLCASTSGSVSTDTQYFGPGTRLTVL.

This chain links TRBV5-1 with TRBJ2-1; perhaps TRBD1 as D (6 bases). Germline V gene sequence: CDR1 SGHRS, CDR2 YFSETQ. V lost 4 bases, J lost 8 bases, and 19 bases lay in between. The CDR3 runs 15 residues. In nucleotides, the CDR3 is TGCGCCAGCAGCCCCCCGGACAGAGGAAAGGATGAGCAGTTCTTC. Its translation: CASSPPDRGKDEQFF.

CDR3 sequence: CASSPPSERNQPQHF. The CDR3 DNA sequence: TGTGCCAGCTCACCACCCTCCGAGCGCAATCAGCCCCAGCATTTT. The rearrangement joins TRBV18 to TRBJ1-5; no definite D call. CDR1 and CDR2 (germline): KGHSH, LQKENI. The CDR3 loop spans 15 amino acids. Trimming removed 0 bases at V and 2 bases at J, with 8 bases between.